This T cell receptor (beta chain) was captured in a study of cytomegalovirus exposure and HLA in healthy donors. Comments on this clone: The antigen remains unidentified.

Primers for the PCR totalled 60 Vbeta and 13 Jbeta. The assay was immunoSEQ multiplex PCR, and TCRdb's table has in-frame clones only and misses some. The table has around 150,000 clones, approximately 78% seen once. Study-wide results and limits: Highest at DRB1 and lowest at HLA-C, TCR association rates differed among HLA loci in a later analysis. An analysis done earlier found most TCR beta V segments productive about 87% or about 30% of the time.

The source of this sequence is a girl between 2 and 10 years old in good health and CMV-seropositive. The sequenced material came from PBMCs.

This CDR3 reads CASSQLGDTQYF. In DNA form, the CDR3 reads TGTGCCAGCAGTCAACTAGGCGATACGCAGTATTTT. V usage is TRBV6-5 and J usage is TRBJ2-3; possible D gene TRBD2, 5 bases. Trimming removed 5 bases at V and 6 bases at J, with 9 bases between. This CDR3 is 12 amino acids long. The germline CDR1 and CDR2 sequences are MNHEY and SVGAGI.